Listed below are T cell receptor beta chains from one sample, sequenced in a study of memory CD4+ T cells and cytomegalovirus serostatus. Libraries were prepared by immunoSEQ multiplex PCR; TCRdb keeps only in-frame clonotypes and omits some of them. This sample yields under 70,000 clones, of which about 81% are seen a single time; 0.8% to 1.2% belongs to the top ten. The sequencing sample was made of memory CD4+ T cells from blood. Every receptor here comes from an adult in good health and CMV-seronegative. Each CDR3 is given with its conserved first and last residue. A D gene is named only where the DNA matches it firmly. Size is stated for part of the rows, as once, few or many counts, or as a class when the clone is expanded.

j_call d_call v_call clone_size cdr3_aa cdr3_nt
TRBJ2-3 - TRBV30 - CAWSQGVAADTQYF TGTGCCTGGAGTCAGGGAGTGGCAGCAGATACGCAGTATTTT
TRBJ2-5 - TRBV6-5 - CASKETGYGSETQYF TGTGCCAGCAAGGAGACGGGATATGGGTCGGAGACCCAGTACTTC
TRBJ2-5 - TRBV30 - CAWRGGGETQYF TGTGCCTGGAGGGGTGGGGGAGAGACCCAGTACTTC
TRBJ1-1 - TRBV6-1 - CASSDPPGTEAFF TGTGCCAGCAGTGACCCCCCTGGCACTGAAGCTTTCTTT
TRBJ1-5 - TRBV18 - CASSPQVSNQPQHF TGTGCCAGCTCGCCTCAGGTTAGCAATCAGCCCCAGCATTTT
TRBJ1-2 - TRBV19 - CASTTGGLRYTF TGTGCCAGCACGACAGGCGGCCTAAGATACACCTTC
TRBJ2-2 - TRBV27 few CASTPWGGLSNTGELFF TGTGCCAGCACCCCCTGGGGAGGCCTATCGAACACCGGGGAGCTGTTTTTT
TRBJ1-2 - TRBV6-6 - CASSNRQAANYGYTF TGTGCCAGCAGTAACCGACAGGCAGCTAACTATGGCTACACCTTC
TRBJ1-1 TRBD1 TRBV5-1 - CASSPGSTGDQAFF TGCGCCAGCAGCCCGGGGTCGACAGGGGATCAAGCTTTCTTT
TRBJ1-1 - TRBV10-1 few CASSERISTEAFF TGCGCCAGCAGTGAGAGGATCAGCACTGAAGCTTTCTTT
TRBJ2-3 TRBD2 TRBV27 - CASHQLAGEGDTQYF TGTGCCAGCCACCAACTAGCGGGAGAGGGAGATACGCAGTATTTT
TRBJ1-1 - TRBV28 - CASSFPSSSEAFF TGTGCCAGCAGTTTTCCTTCATCGTCCGAAGCTTTCTTT
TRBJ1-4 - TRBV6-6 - CASSYGRDNEKLFF TGTGCCAGCAGTTACGGCAGGGATAATGAAAAACTGTTTTTT
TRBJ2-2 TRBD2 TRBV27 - CASSPIAGVTGELFF TGTGCCAGCAGTCCTATAGCGGGAGTTACCGGGGAGCTGTTTTTT
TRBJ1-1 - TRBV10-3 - CAISVTPGGENTEAFF TGTGCCATCAGTGTGACCCCGGGGGGGGAGAACACTGAAGCTTTCTTT
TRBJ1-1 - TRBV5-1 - CASSLQVRGSGTEAFF TGCGCCAGCAGCCTACAGGTGCGGGGGTCGGGCACTGAAGCTTTCTTT
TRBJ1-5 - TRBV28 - CASSLQGRQPQHF TGTGCCAGCAGTTTGCAGGGGCGACAGCCCCAGCATTTT